Each of the 12 T cell receptor beta chains below was sequenced from the same sample in a study of chemoradiotherapy in HPV16-positive cancers. TCRdb's copy holds only in-frame clones and misses some; the assay was immunoSEQ multiplex PCR. The data hold 5,000 to 6,000 clones, with approximately 89% observed a single time. Here the sequenced sample was blood, taken from a patient who underwent chemoradiotherapy. Receptor source: a human donor with HPV-associated anogenital cancer.

The V call is TRBV5-6, the J call TRBJ2-1, with 8 nucleotides matching TRBD2. V shed 4 bases, J shed 6 bases, and the junction held 3 bases outside the gene matches. CDR3 length equals 13 residues. Germline CDR1 SGHDT, CDR2 YYEEEE. The CDR3 region has the DNA TGTGCCAGCAGCAGAGGACTAGCCAATGAGCAGTTCTTC. This sequence encodes CASSRGLANEQFF.

V usage is TRBV5-1 and J usage is TRBJ2-1, with 15 bases identical to TRBD2. From germline, CDR1 is SGHRS and CDR2 YFSETQ. V shed 0 bases and J 7 bases; nucleotides not matched to a gene: 2. The CDR3 length is 16 residues. CDR3 region: CASSLGGLAGGNEQFF. The CDR3 DNA follows: TGCGCCAGCAGCTTGGGAGGACTAGCGGGGGGGAATGAGCAGTTCTTC.

This clone showed up just once. V is TRBV11-2 and J is TRBJ2-5; D unclear. With 1 base removed from V and 2 bases from J, the gap between germline ends came to 11 bases. This CDR3 contains 15 residues. Germline assignment: CDR1 SGHAT and CDR2 FQNNGV. The CDR3 sequence: CASSLGSWVQETQYF. For the CDR3, the DNA is TGTGCCAGCAGCTTAGGTTCTTGGGTTCAAGAGACCCAGTACTTC.

CDR3 coding DNA: TGTGCCAGCAGACTAGCGGGGGGGCAAGAGACCCAGTACTTC. It translates to CASRLAGGQETQYF. V is TRBV7-2 and J is TRBJ2-5; 13 bases line up with TRBD2. The CDR3 spans 14 residues. Germline V lookup: CDR1 SGHTA, CDR2 FQGNSA. Unmatched junction bases numbered 0, after V lost 6 bases and J lost 2 bases.

The CDR3 DNA follows: TGTGCCAGCAGCTCTATGTTAGGGGGCTCTGGGGCCAACGTCCTGACTTTC. It codes for CASSSMLGGSGANVLTF. The chain uses TRBV11-1 and TRBJ2-6, with D possibly being TRBD1 (6 bases). The CDR3 contains 17 residues. CDR1 and CDR2 (germline): SGHAT, FQDESV (reference sequence). Trimming stripped 4 bases from V and 0 bases from J, with 13 bases between.

The chain recombines TRBV5-1 with TRBJ2-3; TRBD2 might be the D (5 bases). Trimming took 0 bases from V and 0 from J, leaving 11 bases between them. The CDR3 is 16 amino acids. Germline V lookup: CDR1 SGHRS, CDR2 YFSETQ. The CDR3 region has the DNA TGCGCCAGCAGCTTGGAGGGCCGGACTAGCACAGATACGCAGTATTTT. Protein: CASSLEGRTSTDTQYF.

This chain joins TRBV5-5 and TRBJ1-2; maybe TRBD1 (6 bases). This CDR3 region has 14 residues. V lost 4 bases and J 2 bases, leaving 12 bases between the germline ends. Germline V lookup: CDR1 SGHKS, CDR2 YYEKEE (reference sequence). The chain's CDR3 is CASSPAGTNYGYTF. The CDR3 nucleotides read TGTGCCAGCAGCCCAGCCGGGACAAACTATGGCTACACCTTC.

This chain uses TRBV9 with TRBJ1-1, with D perhaps matching TRBD1 (6 bases). The V end was cut by 4 bases, the J end by 8 bases, with 18 bases between. The CDR3 contains 14 residues. Germline V gene sequence: CDR1 SGDLS, CDR2 YYNGEE. DNA of the CDR3: TGTGCCAGCAGCCCCAGCCTTAGGGGGAGAGAAGCTTTCTTT. Protein product: CASSPSLRGREAFF.

The rearrangement links TRBV11-3 to TRBJ2-1; 15 bases agree with TRBD2. V gave up 5 bases and J gave up 8 bases; unmatched junction bases: 13. This CDR3 comprises 18 residues. Germline V gene sequence: CDR1 SGHNT, CDR2 YENEEA. In nucleotides, the CDR3 is TGTGCCAGCAGCCCGGGGCCCGGGACTAGCGGGAGGTGGGATGAGCAGTTCTTC. This codes for CASSPGPGTSGRWDEQFF.

The chain joins TRBV5-1 to TRBJ2-1; 10 bases fit TRBD2. The CDR3 contains 15 residues. With 2 bases clipped from V and 7 bases from J, the junction kept 6 bases outside the gene matches. The germline CDR1 and CDR2 sequences are SGHRS and YFSETQ. CDR3 residues: CASSLGLAGVNEQFF. The CDR3 DNA follows: TGCGCCAGCAGCTTAGGGCTAGCGGGAGTTAATGAGCAGTTCTTC.

This chain uses TRBV6-5 with TRBJ2-1, with D possibly matching TRBD2 (6 bases). Trimming removed 0 bases from V and 6 bases from J, with 9 bases in between. CDR1 MNHEY and CDR2 SVGAGI come from the germline V gene. This CDR3 is 14 amino acids long. The DNA for the CDR3 is TGTGCCAGCAGTTACTCGGGAGGCCCCAATGAGCAGTTCTTC. Translation gives CASSYSGGPNEQFF.

V is TRBV2 and J is TRBJ1-4; 9 bases align to TRBD1. The trim removed 6 bases at V and 8 bases at J, leaving 4 bases unmatched. The CDR3 spans 13 residues. Germline values: CDR1 SNHLY, CDR2 FYNNEI. The CDR3 DNA reads TGTGCCAGCAGGGGACAGGGCGGCGAAAAACTGTTTTTT. Amino acid sequence: CASRGQGGEKLFF.